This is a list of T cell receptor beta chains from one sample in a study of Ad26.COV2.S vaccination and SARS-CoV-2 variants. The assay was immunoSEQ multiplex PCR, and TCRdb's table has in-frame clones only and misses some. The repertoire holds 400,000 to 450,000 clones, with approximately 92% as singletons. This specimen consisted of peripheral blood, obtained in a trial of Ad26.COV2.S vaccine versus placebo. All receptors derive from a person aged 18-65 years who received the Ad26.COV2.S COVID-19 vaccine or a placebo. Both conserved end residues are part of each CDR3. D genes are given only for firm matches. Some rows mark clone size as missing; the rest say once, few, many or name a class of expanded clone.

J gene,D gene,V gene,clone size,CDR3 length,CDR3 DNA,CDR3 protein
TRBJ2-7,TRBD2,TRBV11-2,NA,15,TGTGCCAGCAGCCCACTAGCGGGAGTAGAATACGAGCAGTACTTC,CASSPLAGVEYEQYF
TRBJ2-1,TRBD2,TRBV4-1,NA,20,TGCGCCAGCAGCCAAGATGCCAGCGGGAGGGCCCGAAGCTCCTACAATGAGCAGTTCTTC,CASSQDASGRARSSYNEQFF
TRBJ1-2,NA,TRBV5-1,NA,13,TGCGCCAGCAGCTTGACTGGGGATTATGGCTACACCTTC,CASSLTGDYGYTF
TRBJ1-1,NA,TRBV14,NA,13,TGTGCCAGCAGTAGGGCCCTCCTCACTGAAGCTTTCTTT,CASSRALLTEAFF
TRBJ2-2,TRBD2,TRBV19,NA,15,TGTGCCAGTAGGGATTTACTAGCGGGACCCGGGGAGCTGTTTTTT,CASRDLLAGPGELFF
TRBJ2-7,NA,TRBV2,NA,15,TGTGCCAGCAGTGCCGGGCAGGTCCCCGGAGACGAGCAGTACTTC,CASSAGQVPGDEQYF
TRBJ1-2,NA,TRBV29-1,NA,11,TGCAGCGTCTGGACAAACTATGGCTACACCTTC,CSVWTNYGYTF
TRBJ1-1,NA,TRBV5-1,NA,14,TGCGCCAGCAGCTGGGGGGTAGGGAACACTGAAGCTTTCTTT,CASSWGVGNTEAFF
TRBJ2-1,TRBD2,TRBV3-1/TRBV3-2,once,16,TGTGCCAGCAGCCCACTCCTAGCGGGACTGTACAATGAGCAGTTCTTC,CASSPLLAGLYNEQFF
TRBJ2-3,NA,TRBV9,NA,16,TGTGCCAGCAGCGTTAGTCGAGCAACTGGCACAGATACGCAGTATTTT,CASSVSRATGTDTQYF
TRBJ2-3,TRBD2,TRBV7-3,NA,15,TGTGCCAGCAGCTTAACGCTAGCGGGCACAGATACGCAGTATTTT,CASSLTLAGTDTQYF
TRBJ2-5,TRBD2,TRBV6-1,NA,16,TGTGCCAGCAGTCAAGGACTAGCGGGAGTTGGAGAGACCCAGTACTTC,CASSQGLAGVGETQYF
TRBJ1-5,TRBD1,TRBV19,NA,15,TGTGCCACAGGACGGGGGACAGTTATGAATCAGCCCCAGCATTTT,CATGRGTVMNQPQHF
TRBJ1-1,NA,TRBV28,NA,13,TGTGCCAGCAGTTTAGTACATGGCACTGAAGCTTTCTTT,CASSLVHGTEAFF
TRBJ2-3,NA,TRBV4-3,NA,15,TGCGCCAGCAGCTATAAGGGACTTAGCACAGATACGCAGTATTTT,CASSYKGLSTDTQYF
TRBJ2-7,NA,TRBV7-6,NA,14,TGTGCCAGCAGCTTAGACACAGGCTCCTACGAGCAGTACTTC,CASSLDTGSYEQYF
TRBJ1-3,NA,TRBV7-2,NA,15,TGTGCCAGCAGCTTACTGGGCGGCTCTGGAAACACCATATATTTT,CASSLLGGSGNTIYF
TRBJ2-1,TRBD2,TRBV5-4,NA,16,TGTGCCAGCACCGGACTAGCGGGAGGGCCAGGGAATGAGCAGTTCTTC,CASTGLAGGPGNEQFF
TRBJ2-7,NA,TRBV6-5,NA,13,TGTGCCAGCAGTTATGGTGCATCGGGGGAGCAGTACTTC,CASSYGASGEQYF
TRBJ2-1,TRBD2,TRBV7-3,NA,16,TGTGCCAGCAGCCCAGCCGGGACTAGGATTTACAATGAGCAGTTCTTC,CASSPAGTRIYNEQFF
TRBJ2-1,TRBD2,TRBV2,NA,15,TGTGCCAGCAGTTCTGATAGCGGGACGGGAAATGAGCAGTTCTTC,CASSSDSGTGNEQFF
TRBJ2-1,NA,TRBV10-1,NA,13,TGCGCCAGCAGTGAGTTGCCCTACAATGAGCAGTTCTTC,CASSELPYNEQFF
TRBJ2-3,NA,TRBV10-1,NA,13,TGCGCCAGCAGTTCAGGGGTCATCAGTACGCAGTATTTT,CASSSGVISTQYF
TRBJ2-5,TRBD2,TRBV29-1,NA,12,TGCAGCGGGGGACTAGTCCAAGAGACCCAGTACTTC,CSGGLVQETQYF
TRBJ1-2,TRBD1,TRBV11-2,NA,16,TGTGCCAGCAGCTTATCACAGGGGGTGGGGTACTATGGCTACACCTTC,CASSLSQGVGYYGYTF
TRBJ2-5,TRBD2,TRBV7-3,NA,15,TGTGCCAGCAGCTTGCTAGCGGGGCCTGCGGAGACCCAGTACTTC,CASSLLAGPAETQYF
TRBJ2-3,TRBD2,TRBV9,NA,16,TGTGCCAGCAGCGCAGGCGGGACTAGCGGATCAGATACGCAGTATTTT,CASSAGGTSGSDTQYF
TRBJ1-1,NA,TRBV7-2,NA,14,TGTGCCAGCAGCTTAAGCGGGGGCCCCACTGAAGCTTTCTTT,CASSLSGGPTEAFF
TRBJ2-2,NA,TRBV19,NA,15,TGTGCCAGTAGTAGACTAAATTCGAACACCGGGGAGCTGTTTTTT,CASSRLNSNTGELFF
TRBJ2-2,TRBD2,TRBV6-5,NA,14,TGTGCCAGCAGTTACGGGACTAGAATCGGGGAGCTGTTTTTT,CASSYGTRIGELFF
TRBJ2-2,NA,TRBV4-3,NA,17,TGCGCCAGCAGCCAACTACTGGCGTCAACGAACACCGGGGAGCTGTTTTTT,CASSQLLASTNTGELFF
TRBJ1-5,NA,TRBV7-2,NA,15,TGTGCCAGCAGCTTAACCGGGCAGCTAAATCAGCCCCAGCATTTT,CASSLTGQLNQPQHF
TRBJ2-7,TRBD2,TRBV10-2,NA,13,TGCGCCAGCACGTTGCGGGAGGGCTACGAGCAGTACTTC,CASTLREGYEQYF
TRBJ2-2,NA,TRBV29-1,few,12,TGCAGCGTTCCCGGGGGAGCCGGGGAGCTGTTTTTT,CSVPGGAGELFF
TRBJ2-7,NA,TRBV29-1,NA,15,TGCAGCGTTGAAGTTCCCACGGGGAGATTATACGAGCAGTACTTC,CSVEVPTGRLYEQYF
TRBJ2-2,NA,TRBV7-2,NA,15,TGTGCCAGCAGCTTAACAATTAGGGTCACCGGGGAGCTGTTTTTT,CASSLTIRVTGELFF
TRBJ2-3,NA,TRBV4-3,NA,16,TGCGCCAGCAGCCAAGATCGGGGTACGAGCACAGATACGCAGTATTTT,CASSQDRGTSTDTQYF
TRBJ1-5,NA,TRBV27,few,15,TGTGCCAGCAGTTTATCGGTGGGTGGCAATCAGCCCCAGCATTTT,CASSLSVGGNQPQHF
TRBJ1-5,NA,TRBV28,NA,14,TGTGCCAGCAACCTCGACGGTCGCAATCAGCCCCAGCATTTT,CASNLDGRNQPQHF
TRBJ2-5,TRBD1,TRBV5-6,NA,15,TGTGCCAGTCGACATAACCTAGGGGGCGAAGAGACCCAGTACTTC,CASRHNLGGEETQYF
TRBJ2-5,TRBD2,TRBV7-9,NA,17,TGTGCCAGCAGTTTATTCCACGGGACTAGCGTTTATGAGACCCAGTACTTC,CASSLFHGTSVYETQYF
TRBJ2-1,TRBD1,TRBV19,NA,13,TGTGCCAGTAGTATCAACAGGGGGCATGAGCAGTTCTTC,CASSINRGHEQFF
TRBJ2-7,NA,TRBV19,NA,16,TGTGCCAGTAGTCCCGGCGTGAGATCAAACTCCTACGAGCAGTACTTC,CASSPGVRSNSYEQYF
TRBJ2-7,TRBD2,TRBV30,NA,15,TGTGCCTGGCACACCGGGCAAACTAGCGGGACCGAGCAGTACTTC,CAWHTGQTSGTEQYF
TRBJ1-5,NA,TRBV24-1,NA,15,TGTGCCACCAGTGACTCCACAGGGTCAGGGCAGCCCCAGCATTTT,CATSDSTGSGQPQHF
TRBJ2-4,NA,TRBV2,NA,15,TGTGCCAGCAGGGCGGGATTCCTAGCCAAAAACATTCAGTACTTC,CASRAGFLAKNIQYF
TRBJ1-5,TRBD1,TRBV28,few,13,TGTGCCAGCAGTGACAGGGGCAATCAGCCCCAGCATTTT,CASSDRGNQPQHF
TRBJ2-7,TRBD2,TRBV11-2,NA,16,TGTGCCAGCAGCCCGGGACTAGCGGGAGAGGCCTACGAGCAGTACTTC,CASSPGLAGEAYEQYF
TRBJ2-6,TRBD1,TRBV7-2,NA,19,TGTGCCAGCAGCTTAGTAGCTGGACAGGGCATCTCTGGGGCCAACGTCCTGACTTTC,CASSLVAGQGISGANVLTF
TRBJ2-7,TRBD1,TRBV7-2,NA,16,TGTGCCAGCAGCTTAGTCCCGGGACAGGGCTCCTACGAGCAGTACTTC,CASSLVPGQGSYEQYF
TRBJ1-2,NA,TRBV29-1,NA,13,TGCAGCGTCAAGATACAGGCGGGCTATGGCTACACCTTC,CSVKIQAGYGYTF
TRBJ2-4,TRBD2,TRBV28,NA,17,TGTGCCAGCAGTACGCCGGGAGGCTCCCTAGCCAAAAACATTCAGTACTTC,CASSTPGGSLAKNIQYF
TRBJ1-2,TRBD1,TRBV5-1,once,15,TGCGCCAGCAGCGGGACAGGGGCTGGCGACTATGGCTACACCTTC,CASSGTGAGDYGYTF
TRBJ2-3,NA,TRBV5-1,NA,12,TGCGCCAGCAGCGGGTATAGGGATACGCAGTATTTT,CASSGYRDTQYF
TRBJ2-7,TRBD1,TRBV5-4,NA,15,TGTGCCAGCAGTTTAAGGACAGGCAGCTCCTACGAGCAGTACTTC,CASSLRTGSSYEQYF
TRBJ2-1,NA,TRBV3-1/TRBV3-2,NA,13,TGTGCCAGCAGCCCCGTGAATGGGGATGAGCAGTTCTTC,CASSPVNGDEQFF
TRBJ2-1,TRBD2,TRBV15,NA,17,TGTGCCACCAGCAGAGCCCCTACTAGCGGACTTTACAATGAGCAGTTCTTC,CATSRAPTSGLYNEQFF
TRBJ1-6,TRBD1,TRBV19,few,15,TGTGCCAGTAGTATAGGGGACAGGGTGAATTCACCCCTCCACTTT,CASSIGDRVNSPLHF
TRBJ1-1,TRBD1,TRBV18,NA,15,TGTGCCAGCTCACCCTCTGACAGGGGGCGCACTGAAGCTTTCTTT,CASSPSDRGRTEAFF
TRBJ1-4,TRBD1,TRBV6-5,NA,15,TGTGCCAGCAGTTACTCCCAGGGACAGGGGGAAAAACTGTTTTTT,CASSYSQGQGEKLFF